The 13 T cell receptor beta chains reported below all come from one sample, sequenced in a study of chemoradiotherapy in HPV16-positive cancers. Produced via immunoSEQ multiplex PCR; TCRdb's table is partial and in-frame only. The sample holds some 13,000 clones, around 72% seen once. This specimen was acquired from a patient who underwent chemoradiotherapy. The source is a human donor with HPV-associated anogenital cancer.

This chain links TRBV28 with TRBJ2-5; D might be TRBD1 (5 bases). CDR3 length: 15 residues. CDR1 and CDR2 (germline): MDHEN, SYDVKM. V was pared by 2 bases and J by 2 bases, with 12 bases between. This CDR3 is CASSLPWTQQETQYF. The CDR3, as DNA: TGTGCCAGCAGTTTACCCTGGACACAGCAAGAGACCCAGTACTTC.

In this sample, this clone is medium-sized. The chain uses TRBV5-4 and TRBJ1-1; maybe TRBD1 (5 bases). The CDR3 loop spans 14 amino acids. In germline, CDR1 is SGHNT, CDR2 YYREEE (reference sequence). V was clipped by 4 bases and J by 0 bases, with 10 bases between them. In DNA, the CDR3 is TGTGCCAGCAGCGGACCGGGACTGAACACTGAAGCTTTCTTT. Amino acid sequence: CASSGPGLNTEAFF.

V usage is TRBV2 and J usage is TRBJ2-2; D could derive from TRBD1 or TRBD2 (7 bases each). Trimming stripped 6 bases from V and 3 bases from J, with 14 bases between. Germline CDR1 SNHLY, CDR2 FYNNEI. The CDR3 has 15 residues. CDR3 region: CASRPPGGDTGELFF. The DNA of the CDR3 is TGTGCCAGCAGGCCCCCAGGGGGGGACACCGGGGAGCTGTTTTTT.

The chain carries TRBV15 and TRBJ1-2, with TRBD1 matching 10 bases. The CDR3 has 17 residues. The junction had 7 bases not matched to a gene; V was cut back by 3 bases and J by 0 bases. Germline assignment: CDR1 LNHNV and CDR2 YYDKDF (reference sequence). In DNA, the CDR3 is TGTGCCACCAGCAGTAGGGACAGGGGTGGCCCTAACTATGGCTACACCTTC. Translating it yields CATSSRDRGGPNYGYTF.

The chain combines TRBV2 with TRBJ2-2; 9 positions agree with TRBD2. The germline CDR1 and CDR2 sequences are SNHLY and FYNNEI. This CDR3 region has 16 residues. Germline trimming cut 4 bases from V and 2 bases from J; bases unmatched to any gene: 5. CDR3 nucleotide sequence: TGTGCCAGCAGTGTAATTAGCGGGGGCAACACCGGGGAGCTGTTTTTT. As protein: CASSVISGGNTGELFF.

The chain is built from TRBV29-1 and TRBJ2-7; weak D call: TRBD2 (6 bases). The CDR3 sequence is 14 residues long. From germline, CDR1 is SQVTM and CDR2 ANQGSEA. Trimming cost V 6 bases and J 0 bases, with 15 bases left between them. The DNA of the CDR3 is TGCAGCGTGGAGGGGATTGGGAGCTCCTACGAGCAGTACTTC. This encodes CSVEGIGSSYEQYF.

V usage is TRBV7-8 and J usage is TRBJ1-1; D uncertain. V lost 7 bases and J lost 0, with 12 bases in between. The length of the CDR3 is 14 residues. The germline gives CDR1 SGHVS, CDR2 FQNEAQ. The CDR3: CASTYSGMNTEAFF. As DNA, the CDR3 is TGTGCCAGCACCTACTCTGGGATGAACACTGAAGCTTTCTTT.

The gene calls are TRBV7-8 and TRBJ1-4; D not resolved. The CDR3 covers 17 residues. Per germline, CDR1 SGHVS and CDR2 FQNEAQ. With 1 base removed from V and 0 bases from J, the gap between germline ends came to 12 bases. The CDR3 sequence: CASSLETGSATNEKLFF. As DNA, the CDR3 is TGTGCCAGCAGCTTAGAGACCGGGAGTGCAACTAATGAAAAACTGTTTTTT.

Only one count was recorded for this clone. The chain links TRBV4-3 to TRBJ1-6, with D possibly TRBD1 on 5 matching bases. The CDR3 contains 15 residues. In germline, CDR1 is LGHNA, CDR2 YSLEER. The V end was cut by 0 bases, the J end by 6 bases, with 9 bases between. For the CDR3, the DNA is TGCGCCAGCAGCCAAGAGCAGGGACGTAATTCACCCCTCCACTTT. Translating it yields CASSQEQGRNSPLHF.

The chain is built from TRBV5-1 and TRBJ1-2; a weak D match, TRBD1 (5 bases). V was trimmed by 4 bases and J by 3 bases, leaving 19 bases between them. This CDR3 contains 16 residues. Per the germline V gene, CDR1 is SGHRS and CDR2 is YFSETQ. The CDR3 is CASSPLKTGSYYGYTF. The CDR3 nucleotides read TGCGCCAGCAGCCCCCTTAAAACAGGATCCTACTATGGCTACACCTTC.

This clone was picked up one time. The genes are TRBV4-1 and TRBJ2-3; 10 nucleotides agree with TRBD2. Germline-derived CDR1 and CDR2 are MGHRA and YSYEKL. The CDR3 length is 22 residues. Unmatched junction bases numbered 20, after V lost 2 bases and J lost 0 bases. CDR3 nucleotides: TGCGCCAGCAGCCAAAGCGGACTAGCGGAGGCCTGGTTGGCGTCTAGCACAGATACGCAGTATTTT. The encoded protein is CASSQSGLAEAWLASSTDTQYF.

V and J are TRBV30 and TRBJ1-6; no reliable D call. The length of the CDR3 is 15 residues. Per germline, CDR1 GTSNPN and CDR2 SVGIG (reference sequence). Trimming shortened V by 3 bases and J by 5 bases, and 14 bases separated the two germline ends. CDR3 sequence reads: CAWRGQAPDNSPLHF. In nucleotides, the CDR3 is TGTGCCTGGAGAGGTCAGGCCCCTGATAATTCACCCCTCCACTTT.

V usage is TRBV2 and J usage is TRBJ2-7; 9 nucleotides line up with TRBD2. There are 15 residues in the CDR3. Germline values: CDR1 SNHLY, CDR2 FYNNEI. V lost 6 bases, J lost 3 bases, and 9 bases stayed unmatched. The CDR3 here is CASREALAGFYEQYF. CDR3 DNA sequence: TGTGCCAGCAGAGAGGCTCTAGCGGGGTTCTACGAGCAGTACTTC. The variable domain in full, completed from reference TRBV2 and TRBJ2-7, reads EPEVTQTPSHQVTQMGQEVILRCVPISNHLYFYWYRQILGQKVEFLVSFYNNEISEKSEIFDDQFSVERPDGSNFTLKIRSTKLEDSAMYFCASREALAGFYEQYFGPGTRLTVT.